This T cell receptor beta chain was observed in a study of T cell repertoires in cytomegalovirus infection (dated 2019 in TCRdb). Background for the entire study: The HLA type of each donor mattered for the analysis, because public TCR beta signatures pointed to carriage of CMV infection along with the matching HLA type.

Findings and caveats that apply to the study as a whole: Cumulative frequency of public TCR beta family members discriminated carriers of CMV infection plus the relevant HLA type in this cohort and an independent approximately 340-donor cohort. The ex vivo response was dominated by HLA-C-restricted CMV-specific TCR beta clonotypes, which also provided the single most frequent clonotype in two of eight donors.

These reads were obtained on an Illumina HiSeq 1500. TCRdb cleaned the public reads at Q25 with fastp, built clones with MiXCR and kept in-frame beta chains. Rows merge per CDR3 protein into single entries with the most common DNA and genes. This sample is represented by 680,000 or so distinct CDR3 sequences; approximately 40% of them were singletons. Of the sample, around 2.6% falls within the top ten clones. A distance of 16 bases separates the germline ends of V and J, which lose 6 bases and 7 bases respectively. The germline V gene sets CDR1 to MDHEN and CDR2 to SYDVKM. Its CDR3 holds 14 amino acids, cysteine through phenylalanine. Only the CDR3 DNA is retained, 42 bases long and in frame from the first base. With respect to this clonotype: Its antigen remains undetermined. No base quality information exists; no much larger clone differs at one position.

This clonotype was sampled from a human donor in good health (CMV status not recorded). Some clones in this sample may be carry-over from other donors' samples. The rearranged chain carries TRBV28 and TRBJ1-5; the D gene is possibly TRBD1, with 6 bases matching. The specimen sequenced was PBMCs. The DNA reads as follows: TGTGCCAGCAGCTCCCCTCACGGGGGCCAGCCCCAGCATTTT. It translates to CASSSPHGGQPQHF.